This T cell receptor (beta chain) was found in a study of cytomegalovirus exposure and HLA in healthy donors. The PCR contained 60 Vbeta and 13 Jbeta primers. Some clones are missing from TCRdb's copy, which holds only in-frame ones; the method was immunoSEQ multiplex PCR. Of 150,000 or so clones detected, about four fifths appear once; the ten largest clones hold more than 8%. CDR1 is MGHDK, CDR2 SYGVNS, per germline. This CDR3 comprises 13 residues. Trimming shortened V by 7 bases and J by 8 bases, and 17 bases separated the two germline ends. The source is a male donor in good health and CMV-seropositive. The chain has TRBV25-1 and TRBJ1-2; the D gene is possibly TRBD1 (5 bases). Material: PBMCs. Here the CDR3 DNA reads TGTGCCAGCACGACCATGGGGCAGAGCGGCTACACCTTC. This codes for CASTTMGQSGYTF.